This T cell receptor (beta chain) originates from a study of identical twins. Study outcomes and limitations: Potential partial confounding of zero-insertion analyses by invariant MAIT and iNKT cells was noted. A lower insertion count was a feature of abundant cord blood beta clonotypes, with no such feature in memory repertoires.

Only healthy Caucasians were enrolled as donors. This clonotype was seen a handful of times. Its cognate antigen is unknown. The CDR3 covers 16 residues. Germline trimming cut 0 bases from V and 4 bases from J; bases unmatched to any gene: 6. Germline CDR1 and CDR2: SGHDN and FVKESK. Unique molecular identifiers were in the cDNA, with template-switch universal primer binding. TCRdb re-called the 5' RACE reads with MiXCR, one entry per CDR3 protein. The sample includes around 530,000 distinct CDR3 sequences, roughly 15% of them seen just once. This sample was shared with a second study, whose subject was yellow fever vaccine responses in identical twins.

The gene calls are TRBV14 and TRBJ2-1, with 7 bases aligning to TRBD2. The sequence was obtained from a woman aged 18 to 35 in good health. The sequenced material came from CD4+ T cells sorted from blood. DNA of the CDR3: TGTGCCAGCAGCCAAGATCCCCTAGCGGAGTACAATGAGCAGTTCTTC. This codes for CASSQDPLAEYNEQFF. Filled out from reference TRBV14 and TRBJ2-1, the complete variable domain reads EAGVTQFPSHSVIEKGQTVTLRCDPISGHDNLYWYRRVMGKEIKFLLHFVKESKQDESGMPNNRFLAERTGGTYSTLKVQPAELEDSGVYFCASSQDPLAEYNEQFFGPGTRLTVL.